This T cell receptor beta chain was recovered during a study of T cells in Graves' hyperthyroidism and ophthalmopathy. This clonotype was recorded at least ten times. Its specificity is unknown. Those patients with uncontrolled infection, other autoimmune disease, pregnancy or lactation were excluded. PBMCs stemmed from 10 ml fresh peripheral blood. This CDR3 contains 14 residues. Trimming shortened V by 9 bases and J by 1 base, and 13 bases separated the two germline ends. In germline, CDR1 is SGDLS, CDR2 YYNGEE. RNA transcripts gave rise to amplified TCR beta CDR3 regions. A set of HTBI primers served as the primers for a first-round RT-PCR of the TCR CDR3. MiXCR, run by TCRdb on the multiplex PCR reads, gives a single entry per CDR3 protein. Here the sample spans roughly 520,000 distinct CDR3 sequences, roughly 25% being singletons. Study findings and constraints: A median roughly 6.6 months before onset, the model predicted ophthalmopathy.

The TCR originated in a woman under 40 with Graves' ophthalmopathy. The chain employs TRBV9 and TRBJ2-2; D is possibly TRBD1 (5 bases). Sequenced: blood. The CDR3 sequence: CATNRLGNTGELFF. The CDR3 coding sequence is TGTGCCACCAACAGGTTAGGGAACACCGGGGAGCTGTTTTTT.